These 27 T cell receptor beta chains share one sample of origin, sequenced in a study of T cells after yellow fever vaccination. One entry per CDR3 protein results from TCRdb running MiXCR on the 5' RACE reads. The data contain about 53,000 distinct CDR3 sequences, approximately 6% of them singletons. The sample consisted of PBMCs, either bulk or a sorted T-cell subset (CD4+, CD8+, memory, or dextramer-sorted; not recorded which), taken on the day of the yellow fever booster vaccination. Receptors were obtained from a man aged 18 to 29 who received the YFV17D yellow fever vaccine.

This clonotype was seen at least ten times. The rearrangement links TRBV12-3 or TRBV12-4 to TRBJ1-2, with D hard to call. Deletions cut 3 bases from V and 0 bases from J, with 14 bases between. The CDR3 is 16 amino acids. Here the CDR3 DNA reads TGTGCCAGCAGTTTGTTATTTCTACCCCCTAACTATGGCTACACCTTC. Translating gives CASSLLFLPPNYGYTF.

This clonotype was observed many times. V gene TRBV7-9 combines with J gene TRBJ1-1, with TRBD1 identical over 8 bases. The CDR3 sequence is 17 residues long. The germline CDR1 and CDR2 sequences are SEHNR and FQNEAQ (reference sequence). V was pared by 3 bases and J by 4 bases, with 13 bases of the junction left unmatched. CDR3 residues: CASSFGAGQGATTEAFF. The CDR3 bases are TGTGCCAGCAGCTTCGGGGCGGGTCAGGGGGCGACCACTGAAGCTTTCTTT.

J is TRBJ1-2 and V is TRBV7-9; TRBD1 matches 7 bases. CDR3 length: 13 amino acids. J gave up 4 bases and V 3 bases, and 2 bases lay outside the gene matches. Germline assignment: CDR1 SEHNR and CDR2 FQNEAQ (reference sequence). The DNA for the CDR3 is TGTGCCAGCAGCTTCGGGACAGCCTATGGCTACACCTTC. Translated, it gives CASSFGTAYGYTF.

Many counts were recorded for this clonotype. The genes are TRBV18 and TRBJ2-7, with D unclear. Germline-derived CDR1 and CDR2 are KGHSH and LQKENI. Trimming removed 2 bases from V and 4 bases from J, with 3 bases in between. The CDR3 is made up of 11 amino acids. In nucleotides, the CDR3 is TGTGCCAGCTCACCAGGTTACGAGCAGTACGTC. Translated: CASSPGYEQYV.

There are a few counts of this clonotype. The chain employs TRBV12-3 or TRBV12-4 and TRBJ2-7; TRBD1 aligns across 7 bases. Germline trimming cut 3 bases from V and 7 bases from J; bases unmatched to any gene: 12. The CDR3 sequence is 15 residues long. The CDR3 DNA follows: TGTGCCAGCAGTTTCGTGACAGGGCCGCCCACTGAGCAGTACTTC. Its protein product is CASSFVTGPPTEQYF.

The chain employs TRBV27 and TRBJ1-1; unclear D gene. CDR1 and CDR2 from the germline V gene are MNHEY and SMNVEV (reference sequence). The length of the CDR3 is 16 residues. The germline V and J ends were trimmed by 6 bases and 2 bases, with 19 bases remaining between them. This chain's CDR3 is CASSHTTGRINTEAFF. CDR3 DNA: TGTGCCAGCAGCCACACTACCGGACGGATAAACACTGAAGCTTTCTTT.

Only a few counts were recorded for this clonotype. The J gene is TRBJ2-6, the V gene TRBV10-2, with a possible D match to TRBD1 (6 bases). V shed 6 bases and J shed 0 bases, with 15 bases lying between them. Germline V gene lookup returns CDR1 WSHSY and CDR2 SAAADI. The CDR3 runs to 17 residues. DNA of the CDR3: TGCGCCAGCAGCCTGGACAGACCCCGCTCTGGGGCCAACGTCCTGACTTTC. Its protein product is CASSLDRPRSGANVLTF.

This clonotype was seen at least ten times. CDR3 protein: CASSPRLARNPTGELFF. The CDR3 nucleotides read TGTGCCAGCTCACCACGACTAGCAAGGAACCCCACCGGGGAGCTGTTTTTT. V is TRBV18 and J is TRBJ2-2, with 7 bases fitting TRBD2. The CDR3 extends over 17 amino acids. The V gene's germline CDR1 is KGHSH and CDR2 LQKENI. The V gene end was trimmed by 1 base and the J gene end by 4 bases; junction bases not matched to a gene: 9.

This clonotype was observed a handful of times. This chain connects TRBV28 to TRBJ1-6; D is possibly TRBD1 (6 bases). In germline, CDR1 is MDHEN, CDR2 SYDVKM. CDR3 length: 14 amino acids. V was clipped by 8 bases and J by 9 bases, with 17 bases between them. CDR3 nucleotides: TGTGCCAGCGTGAGAGGGGGGTCGGGTTCACCCCTCCACTTT. Amino acids: CASVRGGSGSPLHF.

This clonotype showed up many times. The V and J genes are TRBV7-8 and TRBJ1-2; D unclear. The CDR3 contains 14 residues. The germline V gene has CDR1 SGHVS and CDR2 FQNEAQ. V shed 4 bases and J shed 8 bases, with 17 bases lying between them. CDR3 sequence reads: CASSYTGRKGGYTF. Written as DNA, the CDR3 is TGTGCCAGCAGCTATACCGGCAGGAAAGGAGGCTACACCTTC.

This clonotype was recorded at least ten times. The gene calls are TRBV5-1 and TRBJ2-4; D is perhaps TRBD2 (5 bases). The CDR3 consists of 11 residues. The germline V gene encodes CDR1 SGHRS and CDR2 YFSETQ. Trimming left V 8 bases short and J 8 bases short, with 11 bases between. The CDR3: CASSGDYIQYF. DNA for the CDR3: TGCGCCAGTTCCGGGGATTACATTCAGTACTTC.

As to this clonotype: A much larger clone is a single base away; this may be a read error. The chain is built from TRBV9 and TRBJ2-1, with TRBD2 matching 14 bases. The CDR3 is 16 amino acids. The V gene's germline CDR1 is SGDLS and CDR2 YYNGEE. CDR3 DNA: TGTGCCAGCAGCGTAGGGACTAGCGGGGGGTACAATGAGCGGTTCTTC. Its protein product is CASSVGTSGGYNERFF. The variable domain in full, completed from reference TRBV9 and TRBJ2-1, reads DSGVTQTPKHLITATGQRVTLRCSPRSGDLSVYWYQQSLDQGLQFLIQYYNGEERAKGNILERFSAQQFPDLHSELNLSSLELGDSALYFCASSVGTSGGYNERFFGPGTRLTVL.

This clonotype came up many times. This sequence joins TRBV4-1 and TRBJ2-7; the match to TRBD2 covers 8 bases. CDR3 length: 16 residues. Germline CDR1 and CDR2: MGHRA and YSYEKL. V was pared by 5 bases and J by 4 bases, with 13 bases of the junction left unmatched. The CDR3 sequence: CASSFTLQRGHYEQYF. CDR3 coding DNA: TGCGCCAGCAGCTTTACCCTCCAGCGGGGGCATTACGAGCAGTACTTC.

This clonotype was seen a few times. The chain combines TRBV25-1 with TRBJ1-1; possible D gene TRBD1, 6 bases. Germline values: CDR1 MGHDK, CDR2 SYGVNS. V dropped 4 bases and J dropped 8 bases, with 17 bases sitting between them. This CDR3 is built from 14 residues. CDR3 protein: CASSVTGSGGEAFF. The CDR3 nucleotides read TGTGCCAGCAGTGTAACAGGCTCTGGGGGCGAAGCTTTCTTT.

This clonotype was observed a handful of times. V usage is TRBV27 and J usage is TRBJ2-5; 10 nucleotides agree with TRBD2. CDR3 length equals 15 residues. Per the germline V gene, CDR1 is MNHEY and CDR2 is SMNVEV (reference sequence). Trimming removed 11 bases from V and 5 bases from J; junction bases left unmatched: 14. CDR3 bases: TGTGCCGCCCGCGAGCGGGGGGGCCCCACGGAGACCCAGTACTTC. It yields the protein CAARERGGPTETQYF.

V gene TRBV19 combines with J gene TRBJ2-2; the match to TRBD1 covers 12 bases. Losses at the gene ends were 3 bases for V and 4 bases for J; bases not matched to a gene: 3. Germline V lookup: CDR1 LNHDA, CDR2 SQIVND (reference sequence). The CDR3 is 16 residues long. As DNA, the CDR3 is TGTGCCAGTAGTATCCTGGGACAGGGGGCCACCGGGGAGCTGTTTTTT. Translation: CASSILGQGATGELFF.

The chain has TRBV19 and TRBJ1-2, with unresolved D. This CDR3 comprises 14 residues. Trimming shortened V by 9 bases and J by 2 bases, and 16 bases separated the two germline ends. The germline V gene encodes CDR1 LNHDA and CDR2 SQIVND (reference sequence). CDR3: CASRHVDTNYGYTF. The CDR3 coding sequence is TGTGCCAGCCGTCACGTTGACACCAACTATGGCTACACCTTC.

This sequence joins TRBV7-9 and TRBJ2-7; 7 bases are a match to TRBD1. V trimming: 4 bases; J trimming: 6 bases; junction bases outside the gene matches: 15. The CDR3 spans 16 residues. Germline loops: CDR1 SEHNR, CDR2 FQNEAQ (reference sequence). The CDR3 sequence is CASSYLGRTGGGEQYV. CDR3 bases: TGTGCCAGCAGCTATCTTGGACGGACAGGCGGCGGCGAGCAGTACGTC.

There are a few counts of this clonotype. The rearrangement uses TRBV19 and TRBJ1-1, with D maybe TRBD1 (6 bases). Looked up from germline, CDR1 is LNHDA and CDR2 is SQIVND (reference sequence). V was trimmed by 7 bases and J by 6 bases, leaving 21 bases between them. This CDR3 region has 15 residues. The DNA of the CDR3 is TGTGCCAGTACCGATTACAGAGGGGGTGGCGCTGAAGCTTTCTTT. It specifies CASTDYRGGGAEAFF.

This chain joins TRBV7-8 and TRBJ2-3; either TRBD1 or TRBD2 may fit D (6 bases each). Germline CDR1 SGHVS, CDR2 FQNEAQ. V was pared by 3 bases and J by 1 base, with 17 bases between. CDR3 size: 17 residues. Here the CDR3 reads CASSLGEGGLGTDTQYF. CDR3 nucleotide sequence: TGTGCCAGCAGCTTGGGAGAAGGGGGGTTGGGCACAGATACGCAGTATTTT.

This clonotype occurred many times. V is TRBV5-6 and J is TRBJ2-1; D possibly corresponds to TRBD1 (6 bases). The V end was cut by 4 bases, the J end by 1 base, with 9 bases between. The CDR3 has 14 amino acids. Germline assignment: CDR1 SGHDT and CDR2 YYEEEE. For the CDR3, the DNA is TGTGCCAGCAGCCCAAGGGGGTCCTACAATGAGCAGTTCTTC. This sequence encodes CASSPRGSYNEQFF.

This clonotype was seen a few times. The CDR3, as DNA: TGTGCCAGCCACCATGCTGACGAGGGAAACTATGGCTACACCTTC. Translated: CASHHADEGNYGYTF. This rearrangement joins TRBV11-2 to TRBJ1-2, with D unclear. The CDR3 has 15 amino acids. V was cut by 8 bases and J by 2 bases, with 18 bases left in between. Per the germline V gene, CDR1 is SGHAT and CDR2 is FQNNGV.

This clonotype was recorded a few times. The CDR3 DNA follows: TGTGCCAGCAGCCTCAGGGGGGCGGGGGGACGGGATGAGCAGTTCTTC. Its protein is CASSLRGAGGRDEQFF. The V and J genes are TRBV7-2 and TRBJ2-1; the D gene is possibly TRBD2 (8 bases). Germline V gives CDR1 SGHTA, CDR2 FQGNSA. V was shortened by 5 bases and J by 8 bases, with 22 bases between the two germline ends. The CDR3 has 16 residues.

This clonotype turned up a few times. The CDR3 bases are TGTGCCAGCCAAGGACAGGGTTGGCAGACCCAGTACTTC. This encodes CASQGQGWQTQYF. V usage is TRBV18 and J usage is TRBJ2-5, with 8 bases lining up with TRBD1. Trimming removed 8 bases from V and 6 bases from J; junction bases left unmatched: 8. The germline V gene encodes CDR1 KGHSH and CDR2 LQKENI. The CDR3 totals 13 residues.

In its sample, this clonotype was seen a few times. The chain has TRBV5-1 and TRBJ1-1; D is ambiguous. Trimming stripped 0 bases from V and 1 base from J, with 4 bases between. The CDR3 runs 13 residues. Germline V lookup: CDR1 SGHRS, CDR2 YFSETQ. The CDR3 protein is CASSLAQNTEAFF. The CDR3 nucleotides are TGCGCCAGCAGCTTGGCACAGAACACTGAAGCTTTCTTT.

The chain uses TRBV7-2 and TRBJ2-1; 8 bases align to TRBD1. Trimming at V came to 5 bases and at J to 9 bases, leaving 12 bases not matched to a gene. The CDR3 loop spans 15 amino acids. Germline assignment: CDR1 SGHTA and CDR2 FQGNSA. CDR3 loop: CASSRGAQGESEQFF. CDR3 coding DNA: TGTGCCAGCAGCCGAGGGGCACAGGGGGAGAGTGAGCAGTTCTTC.

This clonotype has at least ten counts. The rearrangement joins TRBV12-3 or TRBV12-4 to TRBJ2-3, with a tentative D call TRBD1 (6 bases). V gave up 4 bases and J gave up 6 bases, with 17 bases separating them. The CDR3 loop spans 15 amino acids. CDR3 sequence (DNA): TGTGCCAGCAGTTCCGCCCCAGGGGTCAACGATACGCAGTATTTT. Translating it yields CASSSAPGVNDTQYF.